The clone carrying this T cell receptor beta chain has ten or more counts. The antigen remains unidentified. The data derive from a study of prognosis after radiotherapy for stage I lung cancer. Across the study: The tumor was squamous cell carcinoma for several patients; for roughly eleven, it was adenocarcinoma. Notes on the study in general: The way patients used TRBV and TRBJ genes reportedly differed depending on whether they had metastases. Before stereotactic body radiation therapy the median unique TCR clone count was around 10,000, and afterwards it fell to around 6,600.

The CDR3 totals 16 residues. The germline V gene encodes CDR1 SGHRS and CDR2 YFSETQ. Germline trimming cut 1 base from V and 1 base from J; bases unmatched to any gene: 1. Sample collection consisted of six milliliters of peripheral blood drawn at each of two time points. The genomic DNA TCR beta CDR3 region underwent two rounds of multiplex PCR. Initially, in first-round PCR, primers specific to each TRBV and TRBJ gene were used. Using its own MiXCR run on the multiplex PCR reads, TCRdb lists one record per CDR3 protein. The table lists 20,000 to 25,000 distinct CDR3 sequences, roughly 45% of them singletons.

This TCR derives from a donor older than 45 with non-small cell lung cancer. The material was PBMCs, obtained before or after stereotactic body radiation therapy (not recorded which). The chain links TRBV5-1 to TRBJ2-6, with 8 positions matching TRBD2. The CDR3: CASSLSGSSGANVLTF. CDR3 sequence (DNA): TGCGCCAGCAGCTTGAGCGGGAGTTCTGGGGCCAACGTCCTGACTTTC.